The TCR beta chain under discussion was sequenced for a study of T cells in localized non-small cell lung cancer. Clones were sequenced by immunoSEQ multiplex PCR, and TCRdb holds only the in-frame ones, with some missing. Seen here are 20,000 to 25,000 clones, less than 90% observed once, and the top ten hold 13%. The CDR3 is 14 residues long. From germline, CDR1 is GTSNPN and CDR2 SVGIG (reference sequence). With V trimmed by 2 bases and J by 4 bases, 2 bases remained unmatched. Study observations and caveats: In uninvolved adjacent lung, T cell clonality reached its highest value, exceeding tumor. Appearances in adjacent lung were noted for a median roughly 50 of the top 100 tumor clones.

This clone was observed once. Its antigen is as yet unknown. The sequence derives from a male donor at least 60 years old with stage I lung adenocarcinoma. The J gene is TRBJ2-1, the V gene TRBV30; 10 nucleotides agree with TRBD2. This material consisted of peripheral blood, taken before any cancer treatment. CDR3 coding DNA: TGTGCCTGGAGTTCTAGCGGGGGATACAATGAGCAGTTCTTC. It codes for CAWSSSGGYNEQFF.